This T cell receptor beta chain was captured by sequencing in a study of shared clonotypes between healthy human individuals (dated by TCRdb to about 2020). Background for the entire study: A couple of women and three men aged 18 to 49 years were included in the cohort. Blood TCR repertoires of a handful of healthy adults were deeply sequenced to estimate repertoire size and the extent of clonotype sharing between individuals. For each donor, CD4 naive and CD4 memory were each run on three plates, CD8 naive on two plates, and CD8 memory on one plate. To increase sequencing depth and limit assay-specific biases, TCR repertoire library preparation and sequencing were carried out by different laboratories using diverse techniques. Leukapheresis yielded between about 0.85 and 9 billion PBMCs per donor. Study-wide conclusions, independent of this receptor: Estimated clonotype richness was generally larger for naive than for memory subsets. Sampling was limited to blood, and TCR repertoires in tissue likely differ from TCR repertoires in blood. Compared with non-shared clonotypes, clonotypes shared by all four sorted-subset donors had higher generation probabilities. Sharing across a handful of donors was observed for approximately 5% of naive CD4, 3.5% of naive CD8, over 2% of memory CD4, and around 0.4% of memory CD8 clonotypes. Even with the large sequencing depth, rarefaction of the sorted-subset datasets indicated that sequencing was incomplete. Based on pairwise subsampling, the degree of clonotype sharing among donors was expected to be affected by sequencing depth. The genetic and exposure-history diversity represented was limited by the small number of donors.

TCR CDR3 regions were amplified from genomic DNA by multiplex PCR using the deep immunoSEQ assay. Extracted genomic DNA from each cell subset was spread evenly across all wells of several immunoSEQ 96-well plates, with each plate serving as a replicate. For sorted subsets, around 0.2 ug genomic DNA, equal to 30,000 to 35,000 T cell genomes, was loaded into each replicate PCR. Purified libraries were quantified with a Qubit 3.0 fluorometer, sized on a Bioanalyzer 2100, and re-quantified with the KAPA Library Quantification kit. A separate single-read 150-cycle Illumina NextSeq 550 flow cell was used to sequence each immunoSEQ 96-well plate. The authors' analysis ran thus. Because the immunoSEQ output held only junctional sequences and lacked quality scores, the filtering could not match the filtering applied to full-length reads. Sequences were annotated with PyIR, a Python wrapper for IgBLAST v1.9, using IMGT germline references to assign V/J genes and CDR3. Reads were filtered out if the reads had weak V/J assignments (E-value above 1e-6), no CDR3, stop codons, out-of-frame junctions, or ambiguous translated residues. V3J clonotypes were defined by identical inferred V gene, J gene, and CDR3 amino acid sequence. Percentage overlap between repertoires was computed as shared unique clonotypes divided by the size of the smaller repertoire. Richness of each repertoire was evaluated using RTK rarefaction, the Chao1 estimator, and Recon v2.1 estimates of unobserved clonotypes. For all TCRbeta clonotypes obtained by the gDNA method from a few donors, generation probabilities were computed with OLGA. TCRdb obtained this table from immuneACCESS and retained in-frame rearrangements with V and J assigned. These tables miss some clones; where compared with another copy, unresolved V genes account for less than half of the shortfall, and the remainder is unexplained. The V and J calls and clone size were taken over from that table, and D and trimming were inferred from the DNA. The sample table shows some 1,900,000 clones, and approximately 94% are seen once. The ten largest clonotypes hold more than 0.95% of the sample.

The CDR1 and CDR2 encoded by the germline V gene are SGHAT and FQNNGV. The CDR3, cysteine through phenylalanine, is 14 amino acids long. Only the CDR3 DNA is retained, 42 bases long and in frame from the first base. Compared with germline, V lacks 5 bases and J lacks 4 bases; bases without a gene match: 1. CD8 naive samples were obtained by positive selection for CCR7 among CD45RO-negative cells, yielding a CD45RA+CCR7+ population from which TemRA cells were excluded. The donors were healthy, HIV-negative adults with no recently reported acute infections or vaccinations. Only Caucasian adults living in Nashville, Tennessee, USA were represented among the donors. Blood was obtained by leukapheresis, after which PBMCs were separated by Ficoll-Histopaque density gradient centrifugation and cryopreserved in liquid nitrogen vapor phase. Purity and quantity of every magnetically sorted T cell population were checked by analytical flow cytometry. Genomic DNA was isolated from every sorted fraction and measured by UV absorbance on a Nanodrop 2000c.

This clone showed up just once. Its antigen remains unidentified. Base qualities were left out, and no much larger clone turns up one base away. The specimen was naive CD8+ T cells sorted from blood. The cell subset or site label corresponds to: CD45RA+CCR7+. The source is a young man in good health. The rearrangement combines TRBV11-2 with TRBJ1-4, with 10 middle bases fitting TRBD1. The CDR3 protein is CASSGDRGNEKLFF. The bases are TGTGCCAGCAGCGGGGACAGGGGTAATGAAAAACTGTTTTTT.